This T cell receptor (beta chain) was sequenced for a study of T cell responses to AZD1222 COVID-19 vaccine. TCRdb's copy holds only in-frame clones and misses some; the assay was immunoSEQ multiplex PCR. Of 120,000 to 150,000 clones listed, about 92% are singletons. Worth noting for this clone: Its specificity is unknown.

Overall study findings and caveats: Receipt of two AZD1222 doses was followed by a rise in Spike-specific TCR breadth and depth.

Germline CDR1 SGHTA, CDR2 FQGNSA. The germline V and J ends were trimmed by 1 base and 1 base, with 16 bases remaining between them. The CDR3 is made up of 18 amino acids. The chain carries TRBV7-2 and TRBJ2-2; no clear D gene. This receptor was taken from an adult in good health. The sequencing used peripheral blood, collected on day 0 of AZD1222 vaccination. CDR3: CASSLVSLGSGNTGELFF. CDR3 bases: TGTGCCAGCAGCTTAGTCTCGCTTGGGTCAGGGAACACCGGGGAGCTGTTTTTT. Based on the CDR3 plus reference TRBV7-2 and TRBJ2-2, the full variable domain is GAGVSQSPSNKVTEKGKDVELRCDPISGHTALYWYRQSLGQGLEFLIYFQGNSAPDKSGLPSDRFSAERTGGSVSTLTIQRTQQEDSAVYLCASSLVSLGSGNTGELFFGEGSRLTVL.